The source of this T cell receptor (beta chain) is a study of breast tumors, draining lymph nodes, adjacent tissues. Study-wide findings and caveats: Compared with basal-like, luminal-like tumors shared significantly more repertoire with nontumor tissue. Tumors had less TCR diversity than lymph nodes, more than nontumor tissue.

The ends lost 3 bases at V and 4 bases at J; junction bases unmatched: 2. The CDR3 spans 14 residues. Germline CDR1 KGHSH, CDR2 LQKENI. MiXCR, applied by TCRdb to the multiplex PCR reads, yields one record per CDR3 protein. The profile shows 20,000 to 25,000 distinct CDR3 sequences, 45% to 65% of them singletons. This clonotype showed up many times. Its specificity is not known. The clonotype comes from a female donor with breast cancer. Some clones in this sample may be carry-over from other donors' samples. Source material: breast tumor tissue. The V call is TRBV18, the J call TRBJ1-4, with 7 bases aligning to TRBD1. The CDR3 reads CASSPTGSNEKLFF. CDR3 nucleotide sequence: TGTGCCAGCTCACCGACAGGGAGTAATGAAAAACTGTTTTTT.